This T cell receptor (beta chain) was captured by sequencing in a study of spatial heterogeneity in lung cancer. Regarding time point: sample taken at primary tumor resection. This clonotype is medium-sized by share. TCRdb re-called the 5' RACE reads through MiXCR, storing one row per CDR3 protein. The repertoire has under 10,000 distinct CDR3 sequences, 7.5% to 10% of them found once; the top ten carry 20% to 25%. The specimen comprised normal lung tissue next to the tumor, sampled at surgery. This sequence originates from a male donor with early-stage non-small cell lung cancer.

The CDR3 spells CASSPSFGSGANVLTF. In DNA, the CDR3 is TGTGCCAGCTCACCGTCCTTTGGCTCTGGGGCCAACGTCCTGACTTTC. This chain joins TRBV18 and TRBJ2-6; D gene uncertain. V shed 3 bases and J shed 0 bases, with 9 bases lying between them. CDR1 KGHSH and CDR2 LQKENI come from the germline V gene. The CDR3 is 16 residues long.